This TCR beta chain was retrieved from a study of siplizumab effects on memory and regulatory T cells. TCR templates, roughly 10^5 per sample, were assayed. TCRdb keeps only in-frame clones here, not all; method: immunoSEQ multiplex PCR. The sample lists over 100,000 clones, about 91% seen once, with approximately 0.73% in the top ten. Overall study findings and caveats: The mapping of alloreactive clones to unstimulated subsets covered only a minor fraction of them. Confirmation was lacking for the suppressive function of proliferating Tregs derived from siplizumab cultures.

Germline values: CDR1 SGDLS, CDR2 YYNGEE. The CDR3 is 13 amino acids. V shed 5 bases and J shed 0 bases, with 6 bases lying between them. A remark on this clone: Its antigen is not known.

The genes are TRBV9 and TRBJ1-3; D not certain. The sequence was collected from a human donor in good health. The sequenced sample was Tregs sorted from blood. CDR3 sequence: CASSAPSGNTIYF. DNA of the CDR3: TGTGCCAGCAGTGCCCCCTCTGGAAACACCATATATTTT.